The clone carrying this TCR beta chain occurred many times. The antigen is undetermined. The sample is drawn from a study of T cells in Graves' hyperthyroidism and ophthalmopathy. General study findings and limits: Most thyroid clonotypes that were expanded above 0.001 also turned up in blood. Ophthalmopathy, which appeared later, was predicted by the model a median approximately 6.7 months before onset.

The V gene's germline CDR1 is SQVTM and CDR2 ANQGSEA. The CDR3 extends over 12 amino acids. V gave up 4 bases and J gave up 1 base, with 7 bases separating them. Authors of the study amplified TCR beta CDR3 regions from RNA transcripts. RT-PCR in the first round (using the HTBI primer set) targeted the TCR CDR3. TCRdb re-called the multiplex PCR reads with MiXCR, one entry per CDR3 protein. The sample has under 500,000 distinct CDR3 sequences, 11% to 15% seen once. The sample comprised blood. The TCR originated in a man aged 45-65 years with Graves' ophthalmopathy. The V call is TRBV29-1, the J call TRBJ1-1; D gene uncertain. The CDR3 is CSVARGNTEAFF. CDR3 nucleotide sequence: TGCAGCGTTGCGCGGGGGAACACTGAAGCTTTCTTT.